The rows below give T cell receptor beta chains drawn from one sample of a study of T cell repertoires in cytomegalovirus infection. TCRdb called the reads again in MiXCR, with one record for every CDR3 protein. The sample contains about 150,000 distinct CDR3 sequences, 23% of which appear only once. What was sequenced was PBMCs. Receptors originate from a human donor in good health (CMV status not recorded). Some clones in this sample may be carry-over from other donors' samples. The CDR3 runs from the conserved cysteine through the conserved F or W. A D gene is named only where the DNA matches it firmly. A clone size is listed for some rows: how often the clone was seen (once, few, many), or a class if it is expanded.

CDR3 protein: CASSSARTGVPEAFF; CDR3 DNA: -; V gene: TRBV7-8; clone size: many; D gene: -; J gene: TRBJ1-1
CDR3 protein: CASSPGLAGLETQYF; CDR3 DNA: TGTGCCAGCAGCCCCGGACTAGCGGGGTTAGAGACCCAGTACTTC; V gene: TRBV7-2; clone size: many; D gene: TRBD2; J gene: TRBJ2-5
CDR3 protein: CSAATSGATDTQYF; CDR3 DNA: TGCAGTGCTGCTACTAGCGGAGCCACAGATACGCAGTATTTT; V gene: TRBV20-1; clone size: -; D gene: TRBD2; J gene: TRBJ2-3
CDR3 protein: CASSLRGNGANVLTF; CDR3 DNA: TGTGCCAGCAGCTTAAGGGGCAATGGGGCCAACGTCCTGACTTTC; V gene: TRBV7-2; clone size: many; D gene: -; J gene: TRBJ2-6
CDR3 protein: CASSPEAQNTGELFF; CDR3 DNA: TGTGCCAGCTCACCAGAGGCTCAGAACACCGGGGAGCTGTTTTTT; V gene: TRBV18; clone size: -; D gene: -; J gene: TRBJ2-2
CDR3 protein: CASSRPKAEEQYF; CDR3 DNA: TGTGCCAGCAGCCGGCCGAAGGCCGAGGAGCAGTACTTC; V gene: TRBV7-2; clone size: many; D gene: -; J gene: TRBJ2-7
CDR3 protein: CASSPRAPSGQETQYF; CDR3 DNA: TGTGCCAGCTCACCAAGGGCGCCTAGCGGCCAAGAGACCCAGTACTTC; V gene: TRBV18; clone size: -; D gene: TRBD2; J gene: TRBJ2-5
CDR3 protein: CSGASGTGGADGYTF; CDR3 DNA: TGCAGCGGGGCCTCCGGGACAGGGGGCGCGGATGGCTACACCTTC; V gene: TRBV29-1; clone size: -; D gene: TRBD1; J gene: TRBJ1-2
CDR3 protein: CSASFEGGETQYF; CDR3 DNA: TGCAGTGCTAGTTTTGAGGGGGGAGAGACCCAGTACTTC; V gene: TRBV20-1; clone size: few; D gene: -; J gene: TRBJ2-5
CDR3 protein: CASSFGVGLVETQYF; CDR3 DNA: TGTGCCAGCAGCTTCGGAGTAGGTCTTGTTGAGACCCAGTACTTC; V gene: TRBV7-9; clone size: few; D gene: -; J gene: TRBJ2-5
CDR3 protein: CSVGTSGRPYEQYF; CDR3 DNA: TGCAGCGTTGGGACTAGCGGGAGGCCCTACGAGCAGTACTTC; V gene: TRBV29-1; clone size: few; D gene: TRBD2; J gene: TRBJ2-7
CDR3 protein: CSARADLAGGSHEQFF; CDR3 DNA: TGCAGTGCTAGAGCCGATCTAGCGGGGGGTTCTCATGAGCAGTTCTTC; V gene: TRBV20-1; clone size: -; D gene: TRBD2; J gene: TRBJ2-1
CDR3 protein: CASSYQLGLAGVFNYEQYF; CDR3 DNA: TGTGCCAGCAGTTACCAACTGGGACTAGCGGGAGTCTTTAACTACGAGCAGTACTTC; V gene: TRBV6-2/TRBV6-3; clone size: -; D gene: TRBD2; J gene: TRBJ2-7
CDR3 protein: CASSLGLHNSPLHF; CDR3 DNA: TGTGCCAGCAGCTTAGGACTCCATAATTCACCCCTCCACTTT; V gene: TRBV7-3; clone size: many; D gene: -; J gene: TRBJ1-6
CDR3 protein: CASSYQLMNTEAFF; CDR3 DNA: TGTGCCAGCAGTTACCAACTTATGAACACTGAAGCTTTCTTT; V gene: TRBV6-2/TRBV6-3; clone size: -; D gene: -; J gene: TRBJ1-1